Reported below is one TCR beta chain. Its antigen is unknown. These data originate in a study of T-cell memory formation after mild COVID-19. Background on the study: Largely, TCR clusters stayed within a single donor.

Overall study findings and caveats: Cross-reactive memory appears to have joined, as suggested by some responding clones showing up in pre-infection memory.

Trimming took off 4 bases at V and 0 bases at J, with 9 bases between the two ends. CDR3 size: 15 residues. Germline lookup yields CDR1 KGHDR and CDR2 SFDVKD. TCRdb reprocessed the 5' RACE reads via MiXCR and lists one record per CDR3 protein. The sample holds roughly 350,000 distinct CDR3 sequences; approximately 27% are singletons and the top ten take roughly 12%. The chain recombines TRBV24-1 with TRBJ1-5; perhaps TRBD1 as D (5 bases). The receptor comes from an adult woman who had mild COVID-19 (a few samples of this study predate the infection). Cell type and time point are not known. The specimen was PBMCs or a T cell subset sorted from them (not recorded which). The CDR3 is CATSEGDGSNQPQHF. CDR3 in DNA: TGTGCCACCAGTGAGGGGGACGGTAGCAATCAGCCCCAGCATTTT.